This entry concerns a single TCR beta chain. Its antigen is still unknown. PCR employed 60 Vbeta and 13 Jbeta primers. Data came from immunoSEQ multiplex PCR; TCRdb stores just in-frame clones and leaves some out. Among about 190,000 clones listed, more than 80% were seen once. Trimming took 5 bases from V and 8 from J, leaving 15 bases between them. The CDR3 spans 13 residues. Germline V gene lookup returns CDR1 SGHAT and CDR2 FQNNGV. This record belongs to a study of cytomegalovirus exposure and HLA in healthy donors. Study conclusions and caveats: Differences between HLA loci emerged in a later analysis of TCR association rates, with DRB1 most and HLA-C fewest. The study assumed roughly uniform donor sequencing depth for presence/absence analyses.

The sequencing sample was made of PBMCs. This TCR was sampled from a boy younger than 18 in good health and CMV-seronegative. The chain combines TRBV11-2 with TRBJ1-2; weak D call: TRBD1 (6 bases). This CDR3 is CASSMDSLGGYTF. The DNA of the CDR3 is TGTGCCAGCAGCATGGACAGCCTTGGGGGCTACACCTTC.